This TCR beta chain stems from a study of blood T cell repertoires in COVID-19. About the study: Samples came from the United States, Italy and Spain, spanning acute and convalescent COVID-19. PBMCs, B-cell-depleted T cells, or T cells provided the cDNA or gDNA that made up the material.

After removal of 3 bases from V and 0 bases from J, the junction contained 5 bases not matched to a gene. Germline loops: CDR1 GTSNPN, CDR2 SVGIG (reference sequence). The CDR3 is made up of 14 amino acids. Authors' analysis steps: Amplification with reference gene primers provided the estimates of nucleated cell counts. The table came from immunoSEQ multiplex PCR; TCRdb's copy has only in-frame clones and leaves some out. Clone size and the V and J calls come from that table; the DNA yielded D and trimming. This repertoire shows roughly 300,000 clones, 65% to 90% found once; its top ten account for 6% to 9%.

Sequences were obtained from peripheral blood. The chain recombines TRBV30 with TRBJ2-7; the match to TRBD1 covers 7 bases. The receptor was derived from a human donor in a cohort sampled during active COVID-19. CDR3 sequence reads: CAWRDRQGSYEQYF. The CDR3 coding sequence is TGTGCCTGGAGGGATCGACAGGGCTCCTACGAGCAGTACTTC. The complete variable domain, with remaining parts taken from reference TRBV30 and TRBJ2-7, reads SQTIHQWPATLVQPVGSPLSLECTVEGTSNPNLYWYRQAAGRGLQLLFYSVGIGQISSEVPQNLSASRPQDRQFILSSKKLLLSDSGFYLCAWRDRQGSYEQYFGPGTRLTVT.